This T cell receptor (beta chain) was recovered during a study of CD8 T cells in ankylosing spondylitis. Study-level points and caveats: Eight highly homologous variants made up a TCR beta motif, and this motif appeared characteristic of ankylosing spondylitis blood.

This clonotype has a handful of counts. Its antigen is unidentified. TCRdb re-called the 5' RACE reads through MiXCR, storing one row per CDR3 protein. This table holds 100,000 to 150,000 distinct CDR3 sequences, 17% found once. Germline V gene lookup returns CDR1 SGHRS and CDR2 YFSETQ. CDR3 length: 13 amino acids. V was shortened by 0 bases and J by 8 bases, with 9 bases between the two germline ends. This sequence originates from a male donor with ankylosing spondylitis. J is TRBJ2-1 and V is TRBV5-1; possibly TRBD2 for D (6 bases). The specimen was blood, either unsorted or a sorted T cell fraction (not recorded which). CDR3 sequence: CASSLAWGDEQFF. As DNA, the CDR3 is TGCGCCAGCAGCTTGGCTTGGGGGGATGAGCAGTTCTTC.